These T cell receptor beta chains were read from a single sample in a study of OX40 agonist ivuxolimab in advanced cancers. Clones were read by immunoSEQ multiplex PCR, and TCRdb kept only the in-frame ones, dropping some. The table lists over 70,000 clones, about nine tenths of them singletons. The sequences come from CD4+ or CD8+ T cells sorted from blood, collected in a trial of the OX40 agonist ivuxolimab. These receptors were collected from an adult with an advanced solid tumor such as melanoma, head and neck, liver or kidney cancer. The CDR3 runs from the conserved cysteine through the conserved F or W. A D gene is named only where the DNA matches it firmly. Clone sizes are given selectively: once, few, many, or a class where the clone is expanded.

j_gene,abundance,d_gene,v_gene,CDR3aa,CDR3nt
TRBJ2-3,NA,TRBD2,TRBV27,CASRDSGSADTQYF,TGTGCCAGCAGGGATAGCGGGAGTGCAGATACGCAGTATTTT
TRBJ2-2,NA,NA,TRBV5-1,CASSLASVWVGELFF,TGCGCCAGCAGCTTGGCCTCTGTGTGGGTCGGGGAGCTGTTTTTT
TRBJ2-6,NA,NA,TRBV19,CASTGVWSNVLTF,TGTGCCAGTACCGGTGTATGGTCCAACGTCCTGACTTTC
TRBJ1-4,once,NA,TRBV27,CASRGAEKLFF,TGTGCCAGTAGGGGGGCTGAAAAACTGTTTTTT
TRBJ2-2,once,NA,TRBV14,CASRNGSLSRAGELFF,TGTGCCAGCAGAAATGGATCACTATCGAGAGCCGGGGAGCTGTTTTTT
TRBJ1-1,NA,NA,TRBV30,CAWAPTPGNTEAFF,TGTGCCTGGGCCCCAACACCCGGGAACACTGAAGCTTTCTTT
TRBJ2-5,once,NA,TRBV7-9,CASSLVVAETQYF,TGTGCCAGCAGCTTAGTTGTGGCGGAGACCCAGTACTTC
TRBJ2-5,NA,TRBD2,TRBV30,CAWTGHGGNQETQYF,TGTGCCTGGACCGGTCACGGGGGGAACCAAGAGACCCAGTACTTC
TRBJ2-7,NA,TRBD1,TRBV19,CASSILEGTGVEQYF,TGTGCCAGTAGTATTCTCGAGGGAACAGGGGTCGAGCAGTACTTC
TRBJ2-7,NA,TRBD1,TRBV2,CASSGTGGAEPIRYEQYF,TGTGCCAGCAGTGGGACAGGGGGCGCAGAACCCATACGGTACGAGCAGTACTTC
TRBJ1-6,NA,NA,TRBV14,CASSQVRQEKISYNSPLHF,TGTGCCAGCAGCCAAGTTAGACAGGAAAAAATCTCCTATAATTCACCCCTCCACTTT
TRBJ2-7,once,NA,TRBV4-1,CASSQDIGGHYEQYF,TGCGCCAGCAGCCAAGACATCGGCGGACACTACGAGCAGTACTTC
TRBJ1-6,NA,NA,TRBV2,CASSEVGDPNSPLHF,TGTGCCAGCAGTGAAGTTGGGGATCCTAATTCACCCCTCCACTTT
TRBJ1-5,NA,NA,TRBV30,CAWGEGGQPQHF,TGTGCCTGGGGGGAGGGTGGACAGCCCCAGCATTTT
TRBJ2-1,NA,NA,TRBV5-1,CASSPVGGNYEQFF,TGCGCCAGCAGCCCCGTAGGGGGAAACTATGAGCAGTTCTTC
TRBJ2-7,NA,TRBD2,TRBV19,CASSPSGLLAYEQYF,TGTGCCAGTAGTCCATCGGGACTATTAGCCTACGAGCAGTACTTC
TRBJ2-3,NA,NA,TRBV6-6,CASSSLATDTQYF,TGTGCCAGCAGTTCACTAGCCACAGATACGCAGTATTTT
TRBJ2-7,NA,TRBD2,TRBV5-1,CASSPGLAGVNSYEQYF,TGCGCCAGCAGCCCGGGACTAGCGGGAGTGAACTCCTACGAGCAGTACTTC